This is a list of T cell receptor beta chains from one sample in a study of cytomegalovirus exposure and HLA in healthy donors. Data came from immunoSEQ multiplex PCR; TCRdb stores just in-frame clones and leaves some out. The sample yields over 150,000 clones, 60% to 80% seen once. The sample was PBMCs. Receptor source: a man aged 55 to 70 in good health and CMV-seronegative. Each CDR3 is given with its conserved first and last residue. The D gene is left open where the match is weak. Clone size is stated in some rows and not others, as once, few, many or a class when expanded.

d_gene	abundance	j_gene	v_gene	CDR3nt	CDR3aa
TRBD1	-	TRBJ2-1	TRBV14	TGTGCCAGCTCAAGTACGGGACAGTTCTACAATGAGCAGTTCTTC	CASSSTGQFYNEQFF
-	-	TRBJ1-2	TRBV28	TGTGCCAGCAGTGCACCCAACTGGAACTATGGCTACACCTTC	CASSAPNWNYGYTF
-	-	TRBJ1-2	TRBV6-4	TGTGCCAGCAGAACGCCTACAGGGACCTATGGCTACACCTTC	CASRTPTGTYGYTF
-	once	TRBJ1-3	TRBV5-6	TGTGCCAGCTGCTCCACAGGCGCCGAAGGAAACACCATATATTTT	CASCSTGAEGNTIYF
TRBD2	-	TRBJ2-1	TRBV6-5	TGTGCCAGCAGTTACGGGCGGGGGGATGGCCCGAATGAGCAGTTCTTC	CASSYGRGDGPNEQFF
-	-	TRBJ2-7	TRBV7-9	TGTGCCAGCAGCTGGGGAGATTACGAGCAGTACTTC	CASSWGDYEQYF
TRBD2	-	TRBJ2-3	TRBV28	TGTGCCAGCATTGTTCAGCGGGGGAACTCCGCAGATACGCAGTATTTT	CASIVQRGNSADTQYF
TRBD1	few	TRBJ2-2	TRBV5-1	TGCGCCAGCAATAGGGGGCCTTCGAACACCGGGGAGCTGTTTTTT	CASNRGPSNTGELFF
-	-	TRBJ1-3	TRBV5-4	TGTGCCAGCAGCTCACAGGGCAGCTCTGGAAACACCATATATTTT	CASSSQGSSGNTIYF
-	-	TRBJ2-2	TRBV4-2	TGTGCCAGCAGCGTACCGCGGGACACCGGGGAGCTGTTTTTT	CASSVPRDTGELFF
-	-	TRBJ1-1	TRBV6-5	TGTGCCAGCAGCGACGGACATTGGCCGGCTTTCTTT	CASSDGHWPAFF
TRBD1	-	TRBJ1-5	TRBV5-6	TGTGCCAGCAGTCTTGACAGGGGGCAGCCCCAGCATTTT	CASSLDRGQPQHF
-	few	TRBJ1-1	TRBV28	TGTGCCAGCAGTCCACTTTCTACAGGCACTGAAGCTTTCTTT	CASSPLSTGTEAFF
-	-	TRBJ2-3	TRBV4-1	TGCGCCAGCAGCCAAGATGAGAAAGATACGCAGTATTTT	CASSQDEKDTQYF
TRBD1	-	TRBJ1-5	TRBV28	TGTGCCAGCAATCAACAGGGGGCGAATCAGCCCCAGCATTTT	CASNQQGANQPQHF
TRBD2	few	TRBJ2-2	TRBV11-3	TGTGCCAGCAGCTTGGGACTAGCGAAGGGCGGGGAGCTGTTTTTT	CASSLGLAKGGELFF
TRBD2	few	TRBJ2-1	TRBV9	TGTGCCAGCAGCTCGGCTCATCGAGGGACTAGGAGTAATGAGCAGTTCTTC	CASSSAHRGTRSNEQFF
-	once	TRBJ1-2	TRBV28	TGTGCCAGCAGTTCCGGGGGAGTCTATGGCTACACCTTC	CASSSGGVYGYTF
-	-	TRBJ1-2	TRBV2	TGTGCCAGCAGGCCCCGGACAGCGGACTATGGCTACACCTTC	CASRPRTADYGYTF
TRBD1	once	TRBJ1-2	TRBV28	TGTGCCAGCACCTCCGCCCCGGGACAGGGAAATGGCTACACCTTC	CASTSAPGQGNGYTF
TRBD1	-	TRBJ2-3	TRBV9	TGTGCCAGCAGCGTAGAAAGGGGGCCTGATACGCAGTATTTT	CASSVERGPDTQYF
-	-	TRBJ1-6	TRBV7-6	TGTGCCAGCAGCTTAGACCCTCCTTCTAGCTCCTATAATTCACCCCTCCACTTT	CASSLDPPSSSYNSPLHF
TRBD1	-	TRBJ2-3	TRBV28	TGTGCCAGCAGTGTTTCGACAGGGGGCGCGGATACGCAGTATTTT	CASSVSTGGADTQYF
TRBD2	-	TRBJ2-7	TRBV18	TGTGCCAGCTCACCGCTGGGTAGCGGGAGCGAATGGTCCTACGAGCAGTACTTC	CASSPLGSGSEWSYEQYF
TRBD1	-	TRBJ1-4	TRBV5-4	TGTGCCAGCAGCTCGGGACAGGGGGCGTATGAAAAACTGTTTTTT	CASSSGQGAYEKLFF
-	few	TRBJ1-1	TRBV5-1	TGCGCCAGCAGCTCTGACTCGAACACTGAAGCTTTCTTT	CASSSDSNTEAFF
TRBD2	-	TRBJ2-7	TRBV9	TGTGCCAGCAGCGTAGGTACTAGCGGAATCTACGAGCAGTACTTC	CASSVGTSGIYEQYF
TRBD1	-	TRBJ2-3	TRBV5-5	TGTGGAGCCAGGGCAGGGGGTACAGATACGCAGTATTTT	CGARAGGTDTQYF
-	few	TRBJ2-5	TRBV18	TGTGCCAGCTCACCACTACGACAGGAAGAGACCCAGTACTTC	CASSPLRQEETQYF
-	-	TRBJ2-7	TRBV7-2	TGTGCCAGCAGCTTAGACAGGGACCTCTCCTACGAGCAGTACTTC	CASSLDRDLSYEQYF
TRBD1	few	TRBJ1-5	TRBV5-4	TGTGCCAGCAGCTTTCAGGGGGCGGGTCAGCCCCAGCATTTT	CASSFQGAGQPQHF
-	-	TRBJ2-3	TRBV4-3	TGCGCCAGCAGCCAAGAGCGGACAGCCACAGATACGCAGTATTTT	CASSQERTATDTQYF
TRBD1	-	TRBJ1-2	TRBV29-1	TGCAGCGTTGGGACAGGGGGGCTCTATGGCTACACCTTC	CSVGTGGLYGYTF
TRBD1	-	TRBJ1-5	TRBV6-5	TGTGCCAGCAGTCTTGGACAGGGTCGGAATCAGCCCCAGCATTTT	CASSLGQGRNQPQHF
TRBD1	-	TRBJ2-7	TRBV5-4	TGTGCCAGCAGCTTGGCGAGGGACAGGGTAAACTCCTACGAGCAGTACTTC	CASSLARDRVNSYEQYF
TRBD1	-	TRBJ2-1	TRBV4-3	TGCGCCAGCAGCCAGCGACAGGGGGCTGGACGTGAGCAGTTCTTC	CASSQRQGAGREQFF
TRBD1	-	TRBJ2-1	TRBV19	TGTGCCAGTAGTATATCCGCAGGGGGTTCCTACAATGAGCAGTTCTTC	CASSISAGGSYNEQFF
-	-	TRBJ2-7	TRBV5-4	TGTGCCAGCAGCTCCGCCCGACAGAGGAACTCCTACGAGCAGTACTTC	CASSSARQRNSYEQYF
-	-	TRBJ2-1	TRBV7-2	TGTGCCAGCAGCTCAAGGGGGGGCGGTGAGCAGTTCTTC	CASSSRGGGEQFF
TRBD1	-	TRBJ2-3	TRBV7-2	TGTGCCAGCAGCTTAGCTGGACAGGGGACAGATACGCAGTATTTT	CASSLAGQGTDTQYF
-	-	TRBJ1-4	TRBV11-2	TGTGCCAGCAGCCCGTGGGGGCAGGCGCTAAAACTGTTTTTT	CASSPWGQALKLFF
-	-	TRBJ2-7	TRBV7-9	TGTGCCAGCAGCTTAGCTGACACAAGCCCTTTCTACGAGCAGTACTTC	CASSLADTSPFYEQYF
TRBD1	-	TRBJ2-7	TRBV19	TGTGCCAGTAGTGTCCGGGCAGGGGGTCTTGACGAGCAGTACTTC	CASSVRAGGLDEQYF
-	-	TRBJ2-5	TRBV6-1	TGTGCCAGCATCCCCAGGGGCGAGACCCAGTACTTC	CASIPRGETQYF
TRBD2	-	TRBJ2-7	TRBV6-4	TGTGCCAGCAGTGTTAACAGCGGGAACTACGAGCAGTACTTC	CASSVNSGNYEQYF
-	-	TRBJ2-3	TRBV28	TGTGCCAGCAGTTGGAGTGGAGGGGCGGCCGGAGCAGATACGCAGTATTTT	CASSWSGGAAGADTQYF